A single sample gave rise to the 18 T cell receptor beta chains below, sequenced in a study of vaccination and CD4 T cells after COVID-19. Sequence data for DNA of cultured CD4+ T cells were generated by the Oncomine TCR Beta short-read assay. Genomic DNA from cultured CD4+ T cells was extracted. TCRdb used MiXCR to reprocess the PCR reads, holding one entry per CDR3 protein. The profile shows fewer than 7,000 distinct CDR3 sequences, around 34% of them singletons. The antigens of these receptors remain unknown. Treatment specified: approximately nine-day PBMC culture with coronavirus spike peptide pools or control peptides (ViraFEST assay). Pre-COVID-19 pandemic sampling (2011-2018) yielded the unexposed donor's CD4+ T cells. The sample consisted of CD4+ T cells from blood, cultured in vitro. The receptors shown here come from a human donor in good health.

The sample holds a few counts of this clonotype. The V call is TRBV28, the J call TRBJ2-3, with a tentative D call TRBD2 (5 bases). V lost 2 bases and J 5 bases, leaving 11 bases between the germline ends. CDR3 length: 14 residues. Germline CDR1 and CDR2: MDHEN and SYDVKM. CDR3 sequence: CASSLQLGQDTQYF. The CDR3 nucleotides are TGTGCCAGCAGTTTACAACTAGGGCAAGATACGCAGTATTTT. The full variable domain, its missing parts supplied by reference TRBV28 and TRBJ2-3, is DVKVTQSSRYLVKRTGEKVFLECVQDMDHENMFWYRQDPGLGLRLIYFSYDVKMKEKGDIPEGYSVSREKKERFSLILESASTNQTSMYLCASSLQLGQDTQYFGPGTRLTVL.

This clonotype was observed a handful of times. The chain combines TRBV19 with TRBJ2-7; D is ambiguous. The germline gives CDR1 LNHDA, CDR2 SQIVND (reference sequence). Trimming removed 1 base from V and 3 bases from J, with 13 bases in between. The length of the CDR3 is 15 residues. In DNA form, the CDR3 reads TGTGCCAGTAGTATAGCTCCTGATCTAGGCTACGAGCAGTACTTC. The encoded protein is CASSIAPDLGYEQYF.

This clonotype was detected only a few times. V gene TRBV5-8 combines with J gene TRBJ2-7; D gene uncertain. The length of the CDR3 is 16 residues. The germline V gene has CDR1 SGHTS and CDR2 YDEGEE. V was shortened by 0 bases and J by 0 bases, with 13 bases between the two germline ends. CDR3: CASSLGWTESSYEQYF. The CDR3 DNA is TGTGCCAGCAGCTTGGGGTGGACGGAAAGCTCCTACGAGCAGTACTTC.

Only a few counts were recorded for this clonotype. The chain uses TRBV19 and TRBJ1-1, with D unresolved. In germline, CDR1 is LNHDA, CDR2 SQIVND (reference sequence). V was clipped by 3 bases and J by 1 base, with 6 bases between them. There are 13 residues in the CDR3. The CDR3 loop is CASSILGNTEAFF. In DNA, the CDR3 is TGTGCCAGTAGTATTCTGGGGAACACTGAAGCTTTCTTT.

The V call is TRBV20-1, the J call TRBJ2-5, with D perhaps given as TRBD1 or TRBD2 (5 bases each). This CDR3 is built from 16 residues. V was pared by 4 bases and J by 5 bases, with 23 bases between. Germline CDR1 and CDR2: DFQATT and SNEGSKA (reference sequence). This CDR3 reads CSAIGAGRRISETQYF. CDR3 nucleotides: TGCAGTGCTATCGGGGCAGGGCGCCGGATCTCGGAGACCCAGTACTTC.

The gene calls are TRBV20-1 and TRBJ1-5; 8 bases line up with TRBD1. After removal of 2 bases from V and 3 bases from J, the junction contained 9 bases not matched to a gene. Germline V CDR1 and CDR2: DFQATT, SNEGSKA (reference sequence). The CDR3 consists of 16 residues. In DNA, the CDR3 is TGCAGTGCTAGATTAGAGGACAGGGCGGTCAATCAGCCCCAGCATTTT. As protein: CSARLEDRAVNQPQHF.

V gene TRBV7-9 combines with J gene TRBJ2-5, with 7 bases aligning to TRBD1. V gave up 5 bases and J gave up 5 bases; unmatched junction bases: 14. The V gene's germline CDR1 is SEHNR and CDR2 FQNEAQ (reference sequence). The CDR3 is 16 amino acids. CDR3 nucleotide sequence: TGTGCCAGCAGCCGAAGAACAGACAGGGAATCGGAGACCCAGTACTTC. It encodes CASSRRTDRESETQYF.

The chain couples TRBV20-1 to TRBJ2-1, with a possible D match to TRBD1 (6 bases). Deletions cut 7 bases from V and 0 bases from J, with 13 bases between. CDR3 size: 14 residues. In germline, CDR1 is DFQATT, CDR2 SNEGSKA (reference sequence). CDR3 sequence reads: CSVRTASSYNEQFF. The CDR3 coding sequence is TGCAGTGTTCGGACAGCGAGCTCCTACAATGAGCAGTTCTTC.

Within the sample, this clonotype is medium-sized (0.01 to 0.1%). The chain combines TRBV27 with TRBJ1-5; D is undetermined. V lost 2 bases and J 0 bases, leaving 2 bases between the germline ends. The CDR3 is 13 amino acids. From germline, CDR1 is MNHEY and CDR2 SMNVEV (reference sequence). The CDR3 region is CASSLLSNQPQHF. In DNA, the CDR3 is TGTGCCAGCAGTTTACTTAGCAATCAGCCCCAGCATTTT.

The rearrangement joins TRBV20-1 to TRBJ1-6, with D perhaps TRBD1 (6 bases). Trimming cost V 8 bases and J 6 bases, with 11 bases left between them. The CDR3 is made up of 12 amino acids. CDR1 and CDR2 from the germline V gene are DFQATT and SNEGSKA (reference sequence). The CDR3 DNA reads as TGCAGTTCAAGGACAGCTAATTCACCCCTCCACTTT. Translating gives CSSRTANSPLHF.

The chain joins TRBV6-1 to TRBJ1-5; 8 bases agree with TRBD1. There are 16 residues in the CDR3. CDR1 is MNHNS, CDR2 SASEGT, per germline. After removal of 6 bases from V and 0 bases from J, the junction contained 7 bases not matched to a gene. The CDR3 region has the DNA TGTGCCAGCAGACGACAGGGGACCCATAGCAATCAGCCCCAGCATTTT. Its protein product is CASRRQGTHSNQPQHF.

This clonotype has just a few counts. V usage is TRBV7-2 and J usage is TRBJ1-1; TRBD1 aligns across 9 bases. Germline V gene lookup returns CDR1 SGHTA and CDR2 FQGNSA. The CDR3 is 12 residues long. Losses at the gene ends were 5 bases for V and 11 bases for J; bases not matched to a gene: 6. The CDR3 coding sequence is TGTGCCAGCAGCCGGGACAGGGCCGGTGCTTTCTTT. Translated, it gives CASSRDRAGAFF. The full variable domain, completed using reference TRBV7-2 and TRBJ1-1, is GAGVSQSPSNKVTEKGKDVELRCDPISGHTALYWYRQSLGQGLEFLIYFQGNSAPDKSGLPSDRFSAERTGGSVSTLTIQRTQQEDSAVYLCASSRDRAGAFFGQGTRLTVV.

This chain's CDR3 is CASSLLAASPHEQFF. The CDR3 nucleotides read TGTGCCAGCAGTTTACTGGCAGCATCGCCTCATGAGCAGTTCTTC. V is TRBV27 and J is TRBJ2-1; D is undetermined. The CDR3 covers 15 residues. CDR1 and CDR2 from the germline V gene are MNHEY and SMNVEV (reference sequence). V was trimmed by 2 bases and J by 8 bases, leaving 16 bases between them.

CDR3 region: CSVLVGETQYF. CDR3 bases: TGCAGCGTTTTGGTGGGCGAGACCCAGTACTTC. The gene calls are TRBV29-1 and TRBJ2-5; D is unclear. V shed 5 bases and J shed 5 bases, with 9 bases lying between them. The CDR3 spans 11 residues. Germline assignment: CDR1 SQVTM and CDR2 ANQGSEA.

The chain carries TRBV19 and TRBJ2-3, with D hard to call. With 4 bases removed from V and 5 bases from J, the gap between germline ends came to 10 bases. The CDR3 runs to 13 residues. CDR1 LNHDA and CDR2 SQIVND come from the germline V gene (reference sequence). CDR3 sequence reads: CASSTYSEDTQYF. The DNA of the CDR3 is TGTGCCAGTAGTACCTACTCGGAAGATACGCAGTATTTT.

CDR3 DNA: TGTGCCAGCAGCTTACAGGGAGGGTTAAACTATGGCTACACCTTC. It encodes CASSLQGGLNYGYTF. The chain employs TRBV7-2 and TRBJ1-2; perhaps TRBD1 as D (5 bases). The CDR3 runs 15 residues. In germline, CDR1 is SGHTA, CDR2 FQGNSA. V lost 2 bases and J 2 bases, leaving 12 bases between the germline ends.

The J gene is TRBJ2-3, the V gene TRBV6-4; D is possibly TRBD1 (5 bases). The germline V gene encodes CDR1 MRHNA and CDR2 SNTAGT. Trimming removed 7 bases from V and 5 bases from J, with 25 bases in between. This CDR3 has 17 amino acids. CDR3 sequence: CASTTTWGLLERDTQYF. In DNA form, the CDR3 reads TGTGCCAGCACTACAACATGGGGCTTACTGGAGCGAGATACGCAGTATTTT.

This clonotype was observed a few times. The chain has TRBV27 and TRBJ2-7; 8 bases are a match to TRBD2. V shed 5 bases and J 2 bases; nucleotides not matched to a gene: 2. Per germline, CDR1 MNHEY and CDR2 SMNVEV (reference sequence). CDR3 length: 13 residues. CDR3 coding DNA: TGTGCCAGCAGTCTAGCGGGTACCTACGAGCAGTACTTC. Translated, it gives CASSLAGTYEQYF.